This T cell receptor beta chain was identified in a study of OX40 agonist ivuxolimab in advanced cancers. General study results and limits: Dose levels from 0.1 to 3.0 mg/kg saw CD4+ and CD8+ blood T cells expand clonally by week 6.

The CDR3 sequence is 14 residues long. The V gene end was trimmed by 8 bases and the J gene end by 5 bases; junction bases not matched to a gene: 11. Germline V gene sequence: CDR1 MNHNS, CDR2 SASEGT. Only in-frame clones appear in the TCRdb table, and some are missing; sequencing was by immunoSEQ multiplex PCR. Of about 35,000 clones listed, nearly 75% are singletons. About this clone: No antigen is known for it.

Blood draws occurred at baseline, cycle 4 day 1, and cycle 7 day 1. The TCR was taken from an adult with an advanced solid tumor such as melanoma, head and neck, liver or kidney cancer. The chain combines TRBV6-1 with TRBJ1-2; 7 bases align to TRBD1. Sequenced here: CD4+ or CD8+ T cells sorted from blood, sampled in a trial of the OX40 agonist ivuxolimab. CDR3 in DNA: TGTGCCAGCGCGGGGAGACAGGGATGGTATGGCTACACCTTC. Protein: CASAGRQGWYGYTF.